The T cell receptor (beta chain) described here comes from a study of blood T cell repertoires in COVID-19. CDR1 and CDR2 (germline): LGHDT, YNNKEL (reference sequence). CDR3 length: 14 residues. Trimming pared 7 bases from V and 0 bases from J, leaving 11 bases between. Profiling relied on immunoSEQ multiplex PCR, and the TCRdb table lists in-frame clones only, not all of them. The sample contains under 250,000 clones, over 70% of which appear only once. Enrolled through a virtual design, the participants were between about 18 and 100 years of age and came from fewer than 30 US areas. The sequenced sample consisted of PBMCs or T cells enriched from blood (not recorded which). This clonotype was obtained from a woman aged 25 to 39 who had been exposed to COVID-19. V and J are TRBV3-1 (or the pseudogene TRBV3-2) and TRBJ2-3; possibly TRBD2 for D (6 bases). The CDR3, as DNA: TGTGCCAGCACCCCTAGCGAAAGCACAGATACGCAGTATTTT. It encodes CASTPSESTDTQYF.